This T cell receptor beta chain was identified in a study of PD-L1 blockade in urothelial cancer (dated by TCRdb to 2015 to 2018). Regarding the complete study: Therapy was started in the mid-2010s for all patients, and atezolizumab 1,200 mg was administered intravenously every 3 weeks. About 85% of the roughly 29 patients were identified as males with urothelial cancer of bladder origin, and a prior smoking history was reported by 18 of 29 patients. An ECOG performance status of 0 or 1 was recorded for the patients, and 0 to 3 prior chemotherapy regimens had been received by the patients. Blood samples were analyzed at 3 weeks after treatment start (second dose) and at 6 weeks after treatment start. A median of around 150,000 T cells and 80,000 or so unique TCRs was obtained from blood samples, and a median clonality of 0.080 was observed. Somatic, immune and clinical correlates of response to PD-L1 blockade with atezolizumab in urothelial cancer were the focus of an exploratory multi-omic analysis. TCR sequencing covered pretreatment tumor samples and matched, serially collected peripheral blood taken before and after atezolizumab treatment. Durable clinical benefit was defined as a progression-free survival longer than 6 months, and TCR features were additionally tested against progression-free survival and overall survival. In the same patients, whole exome sequencing and RNA sequencing of pretreatment tumors were performed in addition to TCR sequencing. Fewer than ten patients reached durable clinical benefit, while some 20 patients did not. Pretreatment blood TCR-seq was available for about 27 patients, at least one posttreatment blood collection was obtained for some 24 patients, and tumor TCR-seq was available for some 24 patients. Study-wide findings and limitations: Because the sample size was small (n = 29) and many of the analyses were exploratory, the results are meant to be hypothesis-generating. Greater expansion of tumor-associated TCR clones in peripheral blood 3 weeks after the start of treatment was observed in patients with durable benefit (n ≈ 24, p = 0.022). A pretreatment peripheral blood TCR clonality below the median was linked to improved progression-free and overall survival.

Including cysteine and phenylalanine, the CDR3 has 17 amino acids. Of all the DNA, just the CDR3 is kept, 51 bases in frame from base 1. V lost 8 bases and J lost 2 bases, and the count of bases not matched to a germline gene is 15. CDR1 and CDR2 were assigned from the germline V gene as MGHDK and SYGVNS. Each PCR received spiked-in synthetic TCR analog templates so that absolute template abundance could be estimated from read counts. The immunoSEQ assay was used to amplify TCRbeta CDR3 regions from genomic DNA with bias-controlled V and J gene primers. Sequencing of rearranged TCRbeta segments was done at approximately 20X coverage. The original methods were these. Sequencing errors were corrected by clustering and CDR3s were annotated against IMGT to assign V, D and J genes. Only productive TCRbeta rearrangements were used in downstream analyses, excluding out-of-frame or stop-codon sequences. Clonality was computed as one minus Shannon entropy normalized by the log of the number of unique productive sequences. Fisher's exact test with Benjamini-Hochberg correction, at a threshold of adjusted p below 0.01, was used to find clones that differed between time points or between blood and tumor. Here the immuneACCESS table is served through TCRdb, limited to in-frame sequences with V and J called. Missing clones are a known gap in these copies; in checked studies unresolved V genes cover under half, and the rest lacks a known reason. The V and J calls and clone size were taken over from that table, and D and trimming were inferred from the DNA. The sample includes roughly 27,000 clones, with more than 70% observed a single time. Under 3.5% of the sample is held by the ten biggest clonotypes.

The cohort comprised about 30 patients with locally advanced or metastatic urothelial carcinoma treated at Memorial Sloan Kettering on a trial protocol. Peripheral blood mononuclear cells were collected pretreatment and during treatment, with between 1 and 8 total time points obtained per patient. The Qiagen DNeasy Blood extraction kit was used to purify genomic DNA from total PBMCs and from tumor samples. PBMCs were collected pretreatment and during treatment, and were isolated and stored as previously described. As for this clone: Its antigen has not been determined. No much larger clonotype is one base removed from it; base qualities were not supplied.

This sequence uses TRBV25-1 and TRBJ2-7, and TRBD1 matches 10 of the central bases. This receptor was identified in a man aged 50 to 59 with urothelial cancer. Sample: PBMCs, taken around atezolizumab (anti-PD-L1) treatment. The CDR3 loop reads CASVNSGTGEPTYEQYF. In nucleotide form, the sequence is TGTGCCAGCGTAAACTCCGGGACAGGGGAGCCGACCTACGAGCAGTACTTC.